The T cell receptor beta chain described here comes from a study of post-analysis software for immune sequencing data. Overall study: Secondary progressive, relapsing-remitting and progressive-relapsing multiple sclerosis were among the included disease courses.

Study-wide points: Multiple sclerosis patients showed significantly lower normalized Chao1 diversity than controls did. Patients carried four or five TRBV segments more frequently than controls did, and TRBV5-6, TRBV5-1 and TRBV20-1 were among them. By F measure, strong co-clustering occurred among samples prepared in the same batch.

Of note for this clonotype: The antigen is undetermined.

Trimming pared 6 bases from V and 2 bases from J, leaving 11 bases between. CDR3 length equals 14 residues. Germline CDR1 MGHDK, CDR2 SYGVNS. Tagging with unique molecular identifiers was a feature of the TCR beta cDNA libraries. T cells numbering roughly 0.95 to 10 million gave rise to around 460,000 cDNA molecules. TCRdb ran MiXCR on the PCR reads and lists one entry per CDR3 protein. The profile shows about 820,000 distinct CDR3 sequences, 53% of them singletons. Sequenced material: blood. The gene calls are TRBV25-1 and TRBJ2-1; unclear D gene. The source of this sequence is a girl between 10 and 17 years old with multiple sclerosis. CDR3 nucleotide sequence: TGTGCCAGCAGGGCAATTGGTCCCTACAATGAGCAGTTCTTC. Its protein product is CASRAIGPYNEQFF.